These 26 T cell receptor beta chains were sequenced from one sample in a study of T-cell reconstitution after alpha-beta-depleted transplantation in children. Unique molecular identifiers were incorporated into the prepared TCRbeta library. MiXCR, applied by TCRdb to the PCR reads, yields one record per CDR3 protein. Of around 370,000 distinct CDR3 sequences detected, 10% appear once; the ten largest clones hold less than 2.5%. This sample comprised PBMCs from the stem cell graft donor, obtained from the stem cell graft. These receptors were taken from a human donor who donated a stem cell graft to a child with acute lymphoblastic leukemia.

The rearrangement uses TRBV7-2 and TRBJ2-7, with TRBD1 matching over 7 bases. With V trimmed by 3 bases and J by 3 bases, 8 bases remained unmatched. This CDR3 region has 15 residues. Germline assignment: CDR1 SGHTA and CDR2 FQGNSA. CDR3 protein: CASSLLRDSSYEQYF. The CDR3 DNA is TGTGCCAGCAGCTTGCTCCGGGACAGTAGCTACGAGCAGTACTTC.

The chain links TRBV5-2 to TRBJ1-4; the tabulated D call, TRBD1, remains unverified against the DNA. TRBV5-2 corresponds to a pseudogene. This CDR3 contains 13 residues. The CDR3 protein is CAMGPGGSEKLFF. CDR3 coding DNA: TGTGCCATGGGCCCCGGGGGGAGCGAAAAACTGTTTTTT.

There are a few counts of this clonotype. The chain uses TRBV2 and TRBJ2-7, with TRBD2 matching over 13 bases. The CDR3 totals 15 residues. Trimming removed 6 bases from V and 4 bases from J; junction bases left unmatched: 6. Looked up from germline, CDR1 is SNHLY and CDR2 is FYNNEI. CDR3 in DNA: TGTGCCAGCAGACGGACTAGCGGGAGAACGTACGAGCAGTACTTC. It translates to CASRRTSGRTYEQYF.

The CDR3 spells CASGRAGEYNEQFF. CDR3 sequence (DNA): TGTGCCAGTGGGAGAGCGGGGGAGTACAATGAGCAGTTCTTC. The chain uses TRBV28 and TRBJ2-1; 8 bases match TRBD2. Germline assignment: CDR1 MDHEN and CDR2 SYDVKM. V dropped 9 bases and J dropped 4; count of bases not matched to a gene: 8. The CDR3 has 14 residues.

A few counts support this clonotype. The genes are TRBV10-3 and TRBJ2-1, with no clear D. Deletions cut 6 bases from V and 8 bases from J, with 8 bases between. CDR1 is ENHRY and CDR2 is SYGVKD in the germline V gene. This CDR3 has 11 residues. The CDR3 sequence: CAISPRYEQFF. CDR3 DNA: TGTGCCATCAGCCCTAGGTATGAGCAGTTCTTC.

This clonotype was counted many times. The chain is built from TRBV28 and TRBJ2-1, with TRBD2 matching over 7 bases. This CDR3 has 15 amino acids. Germline loops: CDR1 MDHEN, CDR2 SYDVKM. V shed 6 bases and J 6 bases; nucleotides not matched to a gene: 11. CDR3 sequence (DNA): TGTGCCAGCAGCACCCTAGCGGAGTGGGGCAATGAGCAGTTCTTC. It is translated as CASSTLAEWGNEQFF.

This chain uses TRBV27 with TRBJ2-1; 10 nucleotides line up with TRBD2. CDR3 length: 15 amino acids. Germline loops: CDR1 MNHEY, CDR2 SMNVEV (reference sequence). The J segment lost 4 bases and the V segment lost 9 bases, leaving 9 bases of the junction unmatched. CDR3 coding DNA: TGTGCCAGTAGTGACGGACTAGCGGATTACAATGAGCAGTTCTTC. The encoded protein is CASSDGLADYNEQFF.

The rearrangement uses TRBV6-5 and TRBJ1-2; no clear D. The CDR3 runs 15 residues. Germline V CDR1 and CDR2: MNHEY, SVGAGI. V was shortened by 0 bases and J by 4 bases, with 12 bases between the two germline ends. The CDR3 reads CASSYSYSRPYGYTF. As DNA, the CDR3 is TGTGCCAGCAGTTACTCATACTCAAGGCCCTATGGCTACACCTTC.

The chain combines TRBV5-1 with TRBJ1-5; possible D gene TRBD1, 6 bases. The CDR3 is 16 amino acids. V dropped 3 bases and J dropped 7 bases, with 20 bases sitting between them. Germline CDR1 reads SGHRS; CDR2 reads YFSETQ. Here the CDR3 reads CASSSVIAGGWQPQHF. The CDR3 region has the DNA TGCGCCAGCAGCTCGGTGATCGCGGGGGGCTGGCAGCCCCAGCATTTT.

This clonotype was recorded many times. The J gene is TRBJ1-1, the V gene TRBV29-1; D is uncertain. The V and J ends lost 7 bases and 1 base respectively, with 16 bases between them. CDR3 length: 14 amino acids. CDR1 and CDR2 (germline): SQVTM, ANQGSEA. The CDR3 nucleotides are TGCAGCGCAGAAGGTTCCGCCAGGAACACTGAAGCTTTCTTT. Protein sequence: CSAEGSARNTEAFF.

Comment on this clonotype: The junction and the germline gene differ at one end; a read error may be behind it. V usage is TRBV28 and J usage is TRBJ2-5; D may be TRBD2 (5 bases). Per the germline V gene, CDR1 is MDHEN and CDR2 is SYDVKM. The CDR3 is 13 amino acids. In nucleotides, the CDR3 is TGTGGCAGCAGTATCCGGGAAGAGCGTTTCCAGTACTTC. Its protein is CGSSIREERFQYF.

In this sample, this clonotype turned up many times. The rearrangement links TRBV25-1 to TRBJ2-2; 7 bases agree with TRBD1. V gave up 0 bases and J gave up 1 base; unmatched junction bases: 5. Looked up from germline, CDR1 is MGHDK and CDR2 is SYGVNS. This CDR3 region has 17 residues. Written as DNA, the CDR3 is TGTGCCAGCAGTGAATATACGGGGACAGTGAACACCGGGGAGCTGTTTTTT. Its translation is CASSEYTGTVNTGELFF.

In its sample, this clonotype was seen a few times. The chain employs TRBV4-2 and TRBJ2-3; D gene ambiguous. This CDR3 has 13 amino acids. Germline CDR1 is LGHNA and CDR2 is YNFKEQ. The V end was cut by 3 bases, the J end by 0 bases, with 4 bases between. The CDR3 coding sequence is TGTGCCAGCAGCCACCATAGCACAGATACGCAGTATTTT. Its protein product is CASSHHSTDTQYF.

This clonotype was picked up many times. The rearrangement uses TRBV5-1 and TRBJ2-1; D possibly corresponds to TRBD2 (7 bases). Germline V gene data show CDR1 as SGHRS and CDR2 as YFSETQ. V was clipped by 0 bases and J by 4 bases, with 17 bases between them. The CDR3 runs to 17 residues. CDR3 residues: CASSLAGGGGRYNEQFF. In DNA form, the CDR3 reads TGCGCCAGCAGCTTGGCCGGAGGGGGAGGGAGGTACAATGAGCAGTTCTTC.

Concerning this clonotype: This may arise from a read error, as a much more abundant clone is one base away. The final CDR3 position lacks the conserved phenylalanine or tryptophan, pointing to a likely read error. The chain is built from TRBV7-9 and TRBJ2-5; 9 nucleotides match TRBD2. CDR3 length equals 15 residues. J lost 2 bases, V lost 5 bases, and 6 bases had no gene match. Germline lookup yields CDR1 SEHNR and CDR2 FQNEAQ (reference sequence). In nucleotides, the CDR3 is TGTGCCAGCAGCCCCGGGACTAGCTGGCAAGAGACCCAGTACCTC. It is translated as CASSPGTSWQETQYL.

The sample holds a few counts of this clonotype. The V call is TRBV27, the J call TRBJ2-1, with TRBD1 matching over 8 bases. In germline, CDR1 is MNHEY, CDR2 SMNVEV (reference sequence). V was pared by 5 bases and J by 2 bases, with 11 bases of the junction left unmatched. The CDR3 has 17 amino acids. CDR3 loop: CASSNRDRRGPYNEQFF. Here the CDR3 DNA reads TGTGCCAGCAGTAACCGGGACAGGAGGGGTCCCTACAATGAGCAGTTCTTC.

There are many counts of this clonotype. V and J are TRBV4-1 and TRBJ2-7; 10 nucleotides line up with TRBD1. V shed 1 base and J 2 bases; nucleotides not matched to a gene: 2. The CDR3 runs to 15 residues. Germline V CDR1 and CDR2: MGHRA, YSYEKL. Here the CDR3 reads CASSQGDRGPYEQYF. In nucleotides, the CDR3 is TGCGCCAGCAGCCAAGGGGACAGGGGTCCCTACGAGCAGTACTTC.

The chain employs TRBV5-1 and TRBJ1-5; 9 nucleotides line up with TRBD1. This CDR3 comprises 18 residues. J gave up 2 bases and V 5 bases, and 14 bases lay outside the gene matches. Germline CDR1 reads SGHRS; CDR2 reads YFSETQ. The CDR3 nucleotides are TGCGCCAGCAGTCGGACACCGCAGACAGGGGGGCGCAATCAGCCCCAGCATTTT. Translated, it gives CASSRTPQTGGRNQPQHF.

This clonotype was picked up a small number of times. The V call is TRBV5-1, the J call TRBJ1-2; possibly TRBD1 for D (6 bases). From germline, CDR1 is SGHRS and CDR2 YFSETQ. The V gene lost 0 bases and the J gene lost 5 bases, with 14 bases spanning the gap. The CDR3 contains 15 residues. The DNA for the CDR3 is TGCGCCAGCAGCTTGGCGGCACAGGGAACATATGGCTACACCTTC. Translating gives CASSLAAQGTYGYTF.

This clonotype was seen repeatedly, ten times or more. V is TRBV20-1 and J is TRBJ1-1; 7 positions agree with TRBD1. This CDR3 comprises 14 residues. The germline gives CDR1 DFQATT, CDR2 SNEGSKA (reference sequence). With V trimmed by 1 base and J by 5 bases, 7 bases remained unmatched. CDR3 loop: CSARARGPRTEAFF. CDR3 in DNA: TGCAGTGCTAGAGCTAGGGGGCCGCGAACTGAAGCTTTCTTT.

The chain couples TRBV25-1 to TRBJ1-2, with 11 positions matching TRBD1. CDR1 is MGHDK, CDR2 SYGVNS, per germline. V was pared by 7 bases and J by 2 bases, with 3 bases of the junction left unmatched. The CDR3 spans 14 residues. CDR3 region: CASMGQGGNYGYTF. DNA for the CDR3: TGTGCCAGCATGGGACAGGGGGGAAACTATGGCTACACCTTC.

The rearrangement joins TRBV6-6 to TRBJ2-1, with 9 positions matching TRBD1. Germline V gene lookup returns CDR1 MNHNY and CDR2 SVGAGI (reference sequence). The J segment lost 15 bases and the V segment lost 4 bases, leaving 7 bases of the junction unmatched. The CDR3 sequence is 12 residues long. CDR3 in amino acids: CASSSGTGQGFF. The DNA of the CDR3 is TGTGCCAGCAGTTCCGGGACGGGACAGGGGTTCTTC.

This clonotype was seen more than once but under ten times. The gene calls are TRBV29-1 and TRBJ2-2; tentative D call: TRBD2 (6 bases). Trimming stripped 4 bases from V and 3 bases from J, with 12 bases between. The CDR3 sequence is 14 residues long. Germline V gene sequence: CDR1 SQVTM, CDR2 ANQGSEA. The CDR3 bases are TGCAGCGTTGTGGGGGGAGCGGACACCGGGGAGCTGTTTTTT. Amino acids: CSVVGGADTGELFF.

In its sample, this clonotype was seen many times. This rearrangement joins TRBV28 to TRBJ2-3; no definite D call. Trimming took off 5 bases at V and 9 bases at J, with 12 bases between the two ends. Germline V CDR1 and CDR2: MDHEN, SYDVKM. CDR3 length: 12 residues. For the CDR3, the DNA is TGTGCCAGCAGTATCGGGCCCCGGACGCAGTATTTT. This codes for CASSIGPRTQYF.

The gene calls are TRBV14 and TRBJ2-7, with D uncertain. The V gene's germline CDR1 is SGHDN and CDR2 FVKESK. The CDR3 covers 14 residues. Trimming cost V 0 bases and J 1 base, with 7 bases left between them. CDR3 region: CASSQEIGSYEQYF. In DNA, the CDR3 is TGTGCCAGCAGCCAAGAAATAGGATCCTACGAGCAGTACTTC.

This clonotype appeared many times. The chain combines TRBV7-6 with TRBJ2-1; 8 positions agree with TRBD1. The CDR3 is made up of 18 amino acids. Germline lookup yields CDR1 SGHVS and CDR2 FNYEAQ. V lost 5 bases to trimming and J lost 1 base; unmatched junction nucleotides: 13. The DNA for the CDR3 is TGTGCCAGCAGCCCCGGACAGGGAGCAACTCGATCCTACAATGAGCAGTTCTTC. Protein product: CASSPGQGATRSYNEQFF.